This T cell receptor (beta chain) stems from a study of metastatic and nonmetastatic thyroid tumors (dated by TCRdb to between 2020 and 2021). Study-wide context: Repertoires were compared across peripheral blood and tumor or nodule tissue samples from malignant and benign thyroid patients.

On the study overall, not on this receptor specifically: TCR beta diversity was reported as significantly higher in malignant tumors than in benign nodules, in both blood and tumor samples.

For CDR1 and CDR2, the germline V gene lists SGHRS and YFSETQ. The germline V and J ends show losses of 7 bases and 2 bases respectively, and no gene match explains 8 bases of the junction. The CDR3 goes from the cysteine to the phenylalanine over 15 residues. Only the CDR3 part of the read is kept: 45 bases, read in frame from the first base. The method behind the library was PCR. TCRdb records Illumina HiSeq 4000 as the sequencer. High-throughput sequencing was used to profile the TCR beta-chain CDR3 region of every patient. The published analysis was carried out like this. The researchers built a classifier to tell apart papillary thyroid cancer patients with distant metastasis, based on CDR3 differences among clinicopathological groups. To measure repertoire diversity the researchers used the Shannon index, while the Morisita-Horn index served to gauge how similar the tumor and blood repertoires were. TCRdb reran the public reads through fastp at Q25 and MiXCR, keeping productive beta chains. The V and J calls here are based on TCRdb, not the publication. This sample is represented by around 6,300 clones; 25% to 30% of them were singletons. The ten largest account for about 21% of the sample.

No treatment had been received by any patient before thyroid surgery. Using T-cell receptor beta sequencing, the researchers looked back retrospectively at clinical samples from patients, gathered between about 2012 and 2018. A remark on this clone: Its antigen is still unknown. No quality values exist for individual bases; no much larger clone is one base distant.

Sequencing was carried out using tumor tissue. This TCR was recovered from a female donor with papillary thyroid cancer or a benign thyroid nodule (not recorded which). Some clones in this sample may be carry-over from other donors' samples. This sequence uses TRBV5-1 and TRBJ2-2, and 7 bases in between align with TRBD1. The CDR3 protein is CASCRDSVNTGELFF. The DNA sequence is TGCGCCAGCTGCCGGGACAGCGTTAACACCGGGGAGCTGTTTTTT.